The entry that follows covers one T cell receptor beta chain sequence. Its cognate antigen is unknown. With 60 Vbeta and 13 Jbeta primers, the PCR was carried out. Some clones are missing from TCRdb's copy, which holds only in-frame ones; the method was immunoSEQ multiplex PCR. Of approximately 280,000 clones in the sample, around 86% were seen once. This sample is drawn from a study of cytomegalovirus exposure and HLA in healthy donors. Study outcomes and limitations: Among donors in an Asian-associated ancestry cluster, a later analysis reportedly found fewer N-insertions than the approximately 700-donor mean. An assumption of roughly uniform sequencing depth across donors underlay the presence/absence analyses. Researchers counted approximately 160 TCR beta chains as cytomegalovirus-associated.

J gave up 4 bases and V 6 bases, and 8 bases lay outside the gene matches. The CDR3 length is 14 residues. The germline V gene has CDR1 MDHEN and CDR2 SYDVKM. The chain joins TRBV28 to TRBJ1-2; 7 bases match TRBD1. Material: PBMCs. The TCR originated in a man aged 40-50 years in good health and CMV-seropositive. The CDR3 loop is CASRRTGEPYGYTF. The DNA for the CDR3 is TGTGCCAGCAGGAGAACAGGGGAACCCTATGGCTACACCTTC.